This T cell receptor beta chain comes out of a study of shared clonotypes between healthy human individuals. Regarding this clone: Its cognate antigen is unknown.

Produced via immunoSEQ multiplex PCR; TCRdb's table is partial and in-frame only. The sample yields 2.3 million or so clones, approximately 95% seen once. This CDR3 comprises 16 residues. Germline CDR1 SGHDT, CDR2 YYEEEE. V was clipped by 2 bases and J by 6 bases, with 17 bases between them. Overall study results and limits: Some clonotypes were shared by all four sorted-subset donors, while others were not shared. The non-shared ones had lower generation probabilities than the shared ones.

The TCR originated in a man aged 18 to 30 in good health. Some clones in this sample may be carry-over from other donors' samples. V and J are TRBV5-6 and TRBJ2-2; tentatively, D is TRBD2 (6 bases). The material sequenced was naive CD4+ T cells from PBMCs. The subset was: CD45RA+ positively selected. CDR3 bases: TGTGCCAGCAGCTTTGATCGGGGGAGCATCGCCGGGGAGCTGTTTTTT. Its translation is CASSFDRGSIAGELFF.